The 9 T cell receptor beta chains listed next were all sequenced from one sample in a study of metastatic and nonmetastatic thyroid tumors. Nobody among the patients had been given any treatment before thyroid surgery. TCRdb re-called the PCR reads with MiXCR. The repertoire holds 15,000 to 20,000 clones, with less than 40% as singletons. Sequenced material: tumor tissue. The receptors come from a male donor with papillary thyroid cancer or a benign thyroid nodule (not recorded which). Some clones in this sample may be carry-over from other donors' samples.

This clone was observed many times. The chain employs TRBV7-9 and TRBJ2-2, with 10 bases identical to TRBD2. Germline V lookup: CDR1 SEHNR, CDR2 FQNEAQ (reference sequence). J lost 7 bases, V lost 8 bases, and 10 bases had no gene match. The CDR3 totals 15 residues. This CDR3 reads CASRGLAGAGGELFF. The CDR3 DNA sequence: TGTGCCAGCCGGGGTCTAGCGGGAGCTGGCGGGGAGCTGTTTTTT.

This clone has a handful of counts. This rearrangement joins TRBV6-4 to TRBJ2-1, with 7 bases matching TRBD1. This CDR3 has 15 amino acids. CDR1 is MRHNA and CDR2 is SNTAGT in the germline V gene. The V segment lost 2 bases and the J segment 5 bases; nucleotides outside the gene matches: 6. The CDR3 is CASSDGAGGNNEQFF. CDR3 in DNA: TGTGCCAGCAGTGACGGGGCAGGGGGTAACAATGAGCAGTTCTTC.

This chain links TRBV5-1 with TRBJ2-1; D ambiguous. This CDR3 is 11 amino acids long. The V gene's germline CDR1 is SGHRS and CDR2 YFSETQ. Trimming shortened V by 4 bases and J by 8 bases, and 7 bases separated the two germline ends. The CDR3 reads CASSQVYEQFF. The CDR3 DNA follows: TGCGCCAGCAGCCAGGTGTATGAGCAGTTCTTC.

The gene calls are TRBV11-2 and TRBJ1-2; weak D call: TRBD1 (5 bases). Per germline, CDR1 SGHAT and CDR2 FQNNGV. The CDR3 is made up of 16 amino acids. V was cut by 5 bases and J by 0 bases, with 16 bases left in between. DNA of the CDR3: TGTGCCAGCAGCCCCCGAACAGGTTTAGCTAACTATGGCTACACCTTC. As protein: CASSPRTGLANYGYTF.

This clone was recorded many times. Here the CDR3 reads CASSEPSGRGISEAFF. The DNA for the CDR3 is TGTGCCAGCAGTGAGCCTTCCGGCAGAGGGATATCTGAAGCTTTCTTT. J is TRBJ1-1 and V is TRBV6-1; D gene ambiguous. This CDR3 has 16 residues. V shed 3 bases and J shed 6 bases, with 20 bases lying between them. Germline CDR1 reads MNHNS; CDR2 reads SASEGT.

This clone was observed once. This chain joins TRBV4-1 and TRBJ1-2; D may be TRBD1 (5 bases). Trimming left V 5 bases short and J 2 bases short, with 15 bases between. CDR3 length: 15 residues. Germline CDR1 is MGHRA and CDR2 is YSYEKL. The CDR3 is CASSTRHGGNYGYTF. The CDR3 DNA is TGCGCCAGCAGCACACGTCATGGGGGGAACTATGGCTACACCTTC.

This clone was seen more than once but under ten times. V usage is TRBV6-1 and J usage is TRBJ2-2, with D tentatively TRBD1 (6 bases). The CDR3 is 14 residues long. Trimming left V 7 bases short and J 6 bases short, with 15 bases between. Germline lookup yields CDR1 MNHNS and CDR2 SASEGT. The CDR3 spells CASNLLTGPGELFF. DNA for the CDR3: TGTGCCAGCAACCTACTTACAGGGCCCGGGGAGCTGTTTTTT.

The chain employs TRBV20-1 and TRBJ1-1; D is uncertain. Trimming left V 6 bases short and J 0 bases short, with 17 bases between. This CDR3 has 15 amino acids. The germline V gene has CDR1 DFQATT and CDR2 SNEGSKA (reference sequence). CDR3 nucleotides: TGCAGTGCCCGAAAGGACGGGGAACTGAACACTGAAGCTTTCTTT. Protein sequence: CSARKDGELNTEAFF.

Turning to this clone: One end of the junction fails to match germline, which may point to a read error. V is TRBV11-1 and J is TRBJ2-3, with 10 bases aligning to TRBD2. CDR3 size: 17 residues. The germline CDR1 and CDR2 sequences are SGHAT and FQDESV (reference sequence). The CDR3 loop is CASILGGLARGADTQYF. CDR3 nucleotide sequence: TGTGCCAGCATCTTAGGGGGACTAGCGAGGGGGGCAGATACGCAGTATTTT.